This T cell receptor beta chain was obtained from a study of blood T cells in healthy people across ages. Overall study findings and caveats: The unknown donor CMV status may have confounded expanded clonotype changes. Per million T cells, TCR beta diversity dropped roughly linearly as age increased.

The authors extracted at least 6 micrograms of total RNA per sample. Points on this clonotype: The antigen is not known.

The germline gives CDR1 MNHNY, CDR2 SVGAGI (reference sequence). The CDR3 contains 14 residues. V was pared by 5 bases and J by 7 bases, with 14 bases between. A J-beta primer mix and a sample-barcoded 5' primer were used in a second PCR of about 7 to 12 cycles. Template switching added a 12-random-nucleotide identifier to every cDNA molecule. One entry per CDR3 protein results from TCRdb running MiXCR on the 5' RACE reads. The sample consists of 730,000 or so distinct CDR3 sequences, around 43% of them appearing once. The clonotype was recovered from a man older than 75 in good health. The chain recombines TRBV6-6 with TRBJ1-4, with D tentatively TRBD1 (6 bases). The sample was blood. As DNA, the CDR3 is TGTGCCAGCAGTCTACAGGGAAGCGGTGAAAAACTGTTTTTT. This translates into CASSLQGSGEKLFF.